This T cell receptor beta chain was recovered during a study of PD-1 blockade in classical Hodgkin lymphoma. The table came from immunoSEQ multiplex PCR; TCRdb's copy has only in-frame clones and leaves some out. This sample yields just over 50,000 clones, of which approximately 70% are seen a single time; roughly 16% belongs to the top ten. Following autologous stem cell transplantation, relapse occurred in every patient, and exposure to brentuximab vedotin varied. The input for sequencing was peripheral blood mononuclear cells (PBMCs), taken before the second cycle of nivolumab. The sequence was obtained from a human donor with classical Hodgkin lymphoma.

For the CDR3, the DNA is TGTGCCAGCAGTTCCCTAGACAGGGCCCAGGAGACCCAGTACTTC. Its translation: CASSSLDRAQETQYF. The genes are TRBV2 and TRBJ2-5; 7 bases fit TRBD1. Germline CDR1 reads SNHLY; CDR2 reads FYNNEI. With 5 bases clipped from V and 5 bases from J, the junction kept 11 bases outside the gene matches. This CDR3 comprises 15 residues.